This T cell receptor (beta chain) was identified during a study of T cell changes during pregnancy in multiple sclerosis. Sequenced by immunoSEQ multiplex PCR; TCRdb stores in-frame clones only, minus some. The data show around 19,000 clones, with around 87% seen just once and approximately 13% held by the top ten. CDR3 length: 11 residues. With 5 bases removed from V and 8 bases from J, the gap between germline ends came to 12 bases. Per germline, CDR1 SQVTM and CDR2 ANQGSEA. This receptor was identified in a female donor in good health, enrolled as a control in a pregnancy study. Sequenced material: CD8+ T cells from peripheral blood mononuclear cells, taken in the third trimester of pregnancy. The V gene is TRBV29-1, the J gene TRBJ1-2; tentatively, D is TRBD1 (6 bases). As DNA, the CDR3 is TGCAGCGTTCTGTGGACAGACGGCTACACCTTC. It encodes CSVLWTDGYTF.